This T cell receptor beta chain stems from a study of T cell responses to AZD1222 COVID-19 vaccine. Whole-study context: Analyses pooled second doses at about 4 or about 12 weeks. General study points: The repertoires were collected only after the peak T cell response. The reported proportion of spike-specific TCRs targeting unmutated variant regions was nearly half. It should be noted that donors were predominantly white British and more often female, and clonal diversity was possibly underestimated.

This clone was counted once. Its antigen is undetermined. V shed 5 bases and J shed 1 base, with 8 bases lying between them. The germline V gene has CDR1 LNHDA and CDR2 SQIVND (reference sequence). CDR3 length equals 13 residues. The data were produced by immunoSEQ multiplex PCR, yet TCRdb's version contains in-frame clones alone and is incomplete. The sample records about 140,000 clones, roughly nine tenths being singletons. This TCR was sampled from an adult in good health. The chain combines TRBV19 with TRBJ1-1; no definite D call. Sequenced here: peripheral blood, sampled on day 0 of AZD1222 vaccination. The DNA of the CDR3 is TGTGCCAGTAGTTATAGACAGAACACTGAAGCTTTCTTT. This codes for CASSYRQNTEAFF.